This T cell receptor (beta chain) was sequenced in a study of regulatory T cells in long-lasting Graves disease. Study results and limitations: Accuracy may have suffered from the small sample size. TCR diversity was lower in persistent Graves' patients (versus newly diagnosed ones). The study found TRBV28, TRBJ1-2 and TRBJ2-5 favored in persistent disease.

This clonotype has at least ten counts. Its matching antigen is unknown. Time point in this sample: newly diagnosed GD, antithyroid drugs for less than 3 months. After RNA was extracted from PBMCs, the TCR library was made from it. According to the study, TCR beta libraries were built with iRepertoire HTBI primers and CDR3-region Arm-PCR. TCRdb ran MiXCR on the multiplex PCR reads and lists one entry per CDR3 protein. The sample lists a few hundred thousand distinct CDR3 sequences, around 19% occurring once. The germline CDR1 and CDR2 sequences are MGHRA and YSYEKL. This CDR3 is built from 16 residues. Losses at the gene ends were 0 bases for V and 7 bases for J; bases not matched to a gene: 7. These data were also reused for a study on T cells in Graves' hyperthyroidism and ophthalmopathy.

This material consisted of peripheral blood mononuclear cells (PBMCs), taken at new diagnosis, from a patient treated with antithyroid drugs. The source of this sequence is a woman under 40 with Graves disease. V usage is TRBV4-1 and J usage is TRBJ2-1, with 9 bases lining up with TRBD1. The DNA for the CDR3 is TGCGCCAGCAGCCAAGATCTGGGACAGGGTGTGAATGAGCAGTTCTTC. This codes for CASSQDLGQGVNEQFF.